The table lists the clone carrying this T cell receptor beta chain with a count of one. Its target is not known. The germline gene is not matched at one end of the junction; a read error may be the cause. Other nucleotide sequences from this sample produce the same CDR3. The sample belongs to a study of T cell responses to AZD1222 COVID-19 vaccine. The data were produced by immunoSEQ multiplex PCR, yet TCRdb's version contains in-frame clones alone and is incomplete. The sample gives 100,000 to 150,000 clones, roughly 91% of which show up once; about 27% is in the top ten. Study-wide findings and caveats: Clonal diversity was possibly underestimated, and the donors were mostly white British, with more females.

This CDR3 is 11 amino acids long. The source is an adult in good health. Sequencing was performed on peripheral blood, taken on day 0 of AZD1222 vaccination. The J gene is TRBJ1-1, the V gene TRBV12-3 or TRBV12-4; D is uncertain. DNA for the CDR3: TGTGCCAGCAGTTTATACACCGAAGCTTTCTTT. This translates into CASSLYTEAFF.